The next 6 T cell receptor beta chains were all read from a single sample in a study of T cells in Graves' hyperthyroidism and ophthalmopathy. From RNA transcripts, TCR beta CDR3 regions were amplified. First-round RT-PCR targeting the TCR CDR3 was performed with the HTBI primer set. One entry per CDR3 protein results from TCRdb running MiXCR on the multiplex PCR reads. Of about 720,000 distinct CDR3 sequences listed, 15% to 20% are singletons. What was sequenced was blood. Receptors originate from a young man with Graves' hyperthyroidism.

This clonotype was counted only a few times. The J gene is TRBJ1-1, the V gene TRBV6-2 or TRBV6-3; D remains unclear. The CDR3 runs 13 residues. CDR1 and CDR2 from the germline V gene are MNHEY and SVGEGT. V dropped 6 bases and J dropped 5 bases, with 13 bases sitting between them. Written as DNA, the CDR3 is TGTGCCAGCAGAGCCCCCTTCAGGACTGAAGCTTTCTTT. Residues: CASRAPFRTEAFF.

This clonotype appeared many times. This chain connects TRBV28 to TRBJ2-5; D is perhaps TRBD2 (6 bases). Per the germline V gene, CDR1 is MDHEN and CDR2 is SYDVKM. This CDR3 is built from 12 residues. Trimming stripped 7 bases from V and 3 bases from J, with 9 bases between. The CDR3 nucleotides are TGTGCCAGCAAGACTAGAAAAGAGACCCAGTACTTC. Its protein is CASKTRKETQYF.

The chain has TRBV20-1 and TRBJ2-5, with TRBD2 matching 11 bases. CDR1 DFQATT and CDR2 SNEGSKA come from the germline V gene (reference sequence). The CDR3 is 14 residues long. V lost 1 base to trimming and J lost 5 bases; unmatched junction nucleotides: 3. CDR3: CSARVLAGVETQYF. CDR3 nucleotide sequence: TGCAGTGCTAGAGTACTAGCGGGGGTGGAGACCCAGTACTTC.

The J gene is TRBJ2-2, the V gene TRBV6-5; TRBD1 is a possible D gene (5 bases). The germline gives CDR1 MNHEY, CDR2 SVGAGI. The CDR3 covers 15 residues. V was clipped by 2 bases and J by 6 bases, with 13 bases between them. As DNA, the CDR3 is TGTGCCAGCAGTTACCATCCGGGCAGGGCCGGGGAGCTGTTTTTT. It is translated as CASSYHPGRAGELFF.

This clonotype has a count of ten or more. This chain links TRBV2 with TRBJ2-1, with TRBD2 matching 7 bases. J lost 2 bases, V lost 3 bases, and 4 bases had no gene match. The CDR3 runs 15 residues. Germline V gene lookup returns CDR1 SNHLY and CDR2 FYNNEI. The CDR3 bases are TGTGCCAGCAGTGAGGGCGGGAGTGCCTACAATGAGCAGTTCTTC. Protein sequence: CASSEGGSAYNEQFF.

This chain uses TRBV2 with TRBJ2-1; 7 nucleotides line up with TRBD1. V trimming: 8 bases; J trimming: 8 bases; junction bases outside the gene matches: 12. CDR3 length equals 14 residues. The germline V gene has CDR1 SNHLY and CDR2 FYNNEI. CDR3 coding DNA: TGTGCCAGCCCCGATCCCGACAGGGTCTATGAGCAGTTCTTC. It encodes CASPDPDRVYEQFF. Full variable domain (missing parts from reference TRBV2 and TRBJ2-1): EPEVTQTPSHQVTQMGQEVILRCVPISNHLYFYWYRQILGQKVEFLVSFYNNEISEKSEIFDDQFSVERPDGSNFTLKIRSTKLEDSAMYFCASPDPDRVYEQFFGPGTRLTVL.